The clone carrying this T cell receptor beta chain showed up just once. What it recognizes is unknown. No patient escaped relapse after autologous stem cell transplantation, and brentuximab vedotin exposure varied. Complete response, partial response or progressive disease constituted the best response categories observed. The data derive from a study of PD-1 blockade in classical Hodgkin lymphoma. Study-level background: The patients were dosed with nivolumab 3 mg/kg, infused intravenously every 2 weeks. Whole-study results and caveats: Reports described newly diagnosed patients as having lower baseline TCR diversity than healthy donors. Significantly greater TCR diversity emerged by C4D1 in CD4+ cells but not CD8+ cells.

V was trimmed by 5 bases and J by 1 base, leaving 17 bases between them. The CDR3 is made up of 15 amino acids. Germline values: CDR1 SQVTM, CDR2 ANQGSEA. The assay was immunoSEQ multiplex PCR, and TCRdb's table has in-frame clones only and misses some. Of 43,000 or so clones detected, about three quarters appear once; the ten largest clones hold more than 9.5%. The chain combines TRBV29-1 with TRBJ1-1, with D unclear. The receptor was isolated from a human donor with classical Hodgkin lymphoma. Here the sequenced sample was peripheral blood mononuclear cells (PBMCs), taken at baseline. The CDR3 sequence is CSVSGEGGTNTEAFF. The CDR3 nucleotides are TGCAGCGTTTCGGGAGAGGGAGGAACGAACACTGAAGCTTTCTTT.